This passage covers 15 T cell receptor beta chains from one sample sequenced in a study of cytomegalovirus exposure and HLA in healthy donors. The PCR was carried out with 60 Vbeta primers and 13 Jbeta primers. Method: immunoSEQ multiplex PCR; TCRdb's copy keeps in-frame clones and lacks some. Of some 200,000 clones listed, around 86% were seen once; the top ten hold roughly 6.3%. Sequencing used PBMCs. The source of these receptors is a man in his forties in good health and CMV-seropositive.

CDR3 amino acids: CASSSSGGYTQYF. CDR3 in DNA: TGTGCCAGCAGCTCGTCCGGCGGGTATACGCAGTATTTT. The chain has TRBV7-9 and TRBJ2-3; D is possibly TRBD2 (5 bases). V lost 4 bases, J lost 7 bases, and 12 bases lay in between. Germline lookup yields CDR1 SEHNR and CDR2 FQNEAQ (reference sequence). CDR3 length: 13 amino acids.

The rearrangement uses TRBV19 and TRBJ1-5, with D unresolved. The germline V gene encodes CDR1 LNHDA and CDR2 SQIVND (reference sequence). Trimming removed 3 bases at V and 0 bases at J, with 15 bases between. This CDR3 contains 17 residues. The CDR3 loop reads CASSIFRGTSSNQPQHF. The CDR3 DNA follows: TGTGCCAGTAGTATCTTTCGGGGTACCTCTAGCAATCAGCCCCAGCATTTT.

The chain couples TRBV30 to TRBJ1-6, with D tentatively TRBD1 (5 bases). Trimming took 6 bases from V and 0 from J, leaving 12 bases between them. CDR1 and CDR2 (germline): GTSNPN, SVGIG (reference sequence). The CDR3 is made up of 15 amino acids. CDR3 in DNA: TGTGCCTGCCGGGACTCCAGCTCCTATAATTCACCCCTCCACTTT. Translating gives CACRDSSSYNSPLHF.

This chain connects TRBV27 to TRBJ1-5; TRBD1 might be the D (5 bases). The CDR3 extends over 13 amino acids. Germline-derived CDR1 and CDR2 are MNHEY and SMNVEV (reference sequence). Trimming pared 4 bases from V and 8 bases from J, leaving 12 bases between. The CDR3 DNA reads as TGTGCCAGCAGTTGGGGACTGGGGGAGCCCCAGCATTTT. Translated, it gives CASSWGLGEPQHF.

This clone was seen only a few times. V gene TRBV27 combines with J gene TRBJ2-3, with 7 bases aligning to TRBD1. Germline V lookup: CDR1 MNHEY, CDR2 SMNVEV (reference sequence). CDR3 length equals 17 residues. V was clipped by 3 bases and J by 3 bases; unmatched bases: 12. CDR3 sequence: CASSFVLTGFGTDTQYF. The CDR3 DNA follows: TGTGCCAGCAGTTTTGTGCTGACAGGGTTTGGGACAGATACGCAGTATTTT.

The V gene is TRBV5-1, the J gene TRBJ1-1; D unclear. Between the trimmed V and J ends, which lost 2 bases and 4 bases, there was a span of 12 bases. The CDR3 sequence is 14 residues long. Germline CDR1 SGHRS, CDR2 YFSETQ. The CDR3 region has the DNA TGCGCCAGCAGCTTTATCGCGGCCGGCACTGAAGCTTTCTTT. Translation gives CASSFIAAGTEAFF. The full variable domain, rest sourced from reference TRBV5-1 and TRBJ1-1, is KAGVTQTPRYLIKTRGQQVTLSCSPISGHRSVSWYQQTPGQGLQFLFEYFSETQRNKGNFPGRFSGRQFSNSRSEMNVSTLELGDSALYLCASSFIAAGTEAFFGQGTRLTVV.

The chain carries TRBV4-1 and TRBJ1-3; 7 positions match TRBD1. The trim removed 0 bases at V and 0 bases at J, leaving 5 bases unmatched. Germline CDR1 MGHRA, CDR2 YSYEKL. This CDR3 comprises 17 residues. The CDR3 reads CASSQEGTAFSGNTIYF. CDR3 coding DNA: TGCGCCAGCAGCCAAGAAGGGACAGCGTTCTCTGGAAACACCATATATTTT.

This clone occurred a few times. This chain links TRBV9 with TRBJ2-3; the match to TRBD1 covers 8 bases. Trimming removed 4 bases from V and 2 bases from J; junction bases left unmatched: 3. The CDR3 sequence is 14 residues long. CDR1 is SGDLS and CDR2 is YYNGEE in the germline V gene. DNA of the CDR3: TGTGCCAGCAGCTCGGACAGGGTCACAGATACGCAGTATTTT. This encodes CASSSDRVTDTQYF.

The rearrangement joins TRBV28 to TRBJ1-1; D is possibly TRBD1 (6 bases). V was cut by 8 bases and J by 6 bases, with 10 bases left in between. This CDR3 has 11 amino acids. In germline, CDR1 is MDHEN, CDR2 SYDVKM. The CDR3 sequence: CASGAGAEAFF. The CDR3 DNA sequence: TGTGCCAGCGGGGCAGGGGCTGAAGCTTTCTTT. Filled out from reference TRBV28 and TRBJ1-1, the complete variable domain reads DVKVTQSSRYLVKRTGEKVFLECVQDMDHENMFWYRQDPGLGLRLIYFSYDVKMKEKGDIPEGYSVSREKKERFSLILESASTNQTSMYLCASGAGAEAFFGQGTRLTVV.

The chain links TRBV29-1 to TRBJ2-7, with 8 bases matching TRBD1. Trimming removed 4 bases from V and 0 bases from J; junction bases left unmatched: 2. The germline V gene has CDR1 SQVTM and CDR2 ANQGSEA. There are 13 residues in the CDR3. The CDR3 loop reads CSVADRASYEQYF. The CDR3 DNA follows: TGCAGCGTTGCGGACAGGGCCTCCTACGAGCAGTACTTC.

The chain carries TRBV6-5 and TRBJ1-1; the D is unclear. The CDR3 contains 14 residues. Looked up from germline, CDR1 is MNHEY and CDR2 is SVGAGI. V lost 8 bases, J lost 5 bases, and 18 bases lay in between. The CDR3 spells CASAFGPGGTEAFF. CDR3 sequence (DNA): TGTGCCAGCGCGTTCGGACCAGGAGGAACTGAAGCTTTCTTT.

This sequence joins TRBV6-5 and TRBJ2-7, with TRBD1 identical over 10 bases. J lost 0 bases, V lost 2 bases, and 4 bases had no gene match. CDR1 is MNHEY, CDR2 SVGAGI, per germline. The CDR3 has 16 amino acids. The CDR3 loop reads CASSYNRDRGSYEQYF. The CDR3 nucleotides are TGTGCCAGCAGTTACAACAGGGACAGGGGCTCCTACGAGCAGTACTTC.

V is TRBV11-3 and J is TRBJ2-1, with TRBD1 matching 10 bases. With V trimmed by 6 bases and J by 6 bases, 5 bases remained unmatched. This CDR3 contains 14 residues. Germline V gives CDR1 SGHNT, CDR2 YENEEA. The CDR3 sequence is CASSLGQGTNEQFF. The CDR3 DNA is TGTGCCAGCAGTCTGGGACAGGGGACCAATGAGCAGTTCTTC.

The CDR3 region is CASSLNRGFTGELFF. Written as DNA, the CDR3 is TGTGCCAGCAGCTTAAACAGGGGATTTACCGGGGAGCTGTTTTTT. The genes are TRBV7-2 and TRBJ2-2, with TRBD1 identical over 7 bases. The V segment lost 2 bases and the J segment 5 bases; nucleotides outside the gene matches: 5. CDR1 and CDR2 from the germline V gene are SGHTA and FQGNSA. This CDR3 spans 15 amino acids.

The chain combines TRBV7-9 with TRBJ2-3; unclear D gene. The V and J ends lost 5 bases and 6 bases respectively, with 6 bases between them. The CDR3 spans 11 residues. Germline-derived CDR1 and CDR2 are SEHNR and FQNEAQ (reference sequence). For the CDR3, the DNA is TGTGCCAGCAGCCCTACTGATACGCAGTATTTT. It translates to CASSPTDTQYF.